This TCR beta chain was captured in a study of T-cell memory formation after mild COVID-19. Germline V gives CDR1 MNHEY, CDR2 SVGEGT. The CDR3 has 16 amino acids. V was shortened by 6 bases and J by 5 bases, with 19 bases between the two germline ends. This clonotype turned up a few times. TCRdb analysed the 5' RACE reads with MiXCR anew, one entry per CDR3 protein. The repertoire holds about 270,000 distinct CDR3 sequences, about a sixth seen once, with roughly 24% in the top ten. The specimen was PBMCs or a T cell subset sorted from them (not recorded which). The receptor was derived from a young man who had mild COVID-19 (a few samples of this study predate the infection). Cell type and time point are not known. V gene TRBV6-2 or TRBV6-3 combines with J gene TRBJ2-2, with D possibly TRBD2 on 6 matching bases. The CDR3 sequence is CASRGKWRGKTGELFF. In nucleotides, the CDR3 is TGTGCCAGCAGGGGCAAGTGGCGGGGCAAAACCGGGGAGCTGTTTTTT.